These 5 T cell receptor beta chains share one sample of origin, sequenced in a study of identical twins. TCRdb ran MiXCR on the 5' RACE reads and lists one entry per CDR3 protein. The data hold 700,000 to 950,000 distinct CDR3 sequences, with roughly 12% observed a single time. These same data were also listed under a study on yellow fever vaccine responses in identical twins.

Sequences were obtained from PBMCs. The receptors were gathered from a woman under 30 in good health.

The chain carries TRBV6-1 and TRBJ2-1; 9 nucleotides line up with TRBD2. Trimming took 2 bases from V and 7 from J; bases not matched to a gene: 6. The CDR3 loop spans 15 amino acids. Germline CDR1 MNHNS, CDR2 SASEGT. The CDR3 coding sequence is TGTGCCAGCAGTGAAAGGGCGGGAGGGTTTAATGAGCAGTTCTTC. This encodes CASSERAGGFNEQFF.

This clonotype has more than one count but fewer than ten. This chain links TRBV20-1 with TRBJ1-3; 7 nucleotides match TRBD1. The germline gives CDR1 DFQATT, CDR2 SNEGSKA (reference sequence). Trimming at V came to 5 bases and at J to 2 bases, leaving 6 bases not matched to a gene. CDR3 length: 14 amino acids. CDR3 sequence reads: CSAGTGTAGNTIYF. DNA for the CDR3: TGCAGTGCTGGAACCGGGACAGCTGGAAACACCATATATTTT.

There are a few counts of this clonotype. The chain recombines TRBV5-1 with TRBJ2-1; 11 nucleotides match TRBD2. This CDR3 spans 18 amino acids. J was trimmed by 6 bases and V by 0 bases; bases with no gene match: 11. Germline V CDR1 and CDR2: SGHRS, YFSETQ. The CDR3 DNA is TGCGCCAGCAGCTTGGCCGTAGCGGGAGGGCCCTACGCCAATGAGCAGTTCTTC. This translates into CASSLAVAGGPYANEQFF.

This clonotype was observed at least ten times. The chain couples TRBV14 to TRBJ1-4; D not certain. Trimming shortened V by 0 bases and J by 3 bases, and 8 bases separated the two germline ends. The germline gives CDR1 SGHDN, CDR2 FVKESK. The CDR3 has 15 residues. Here the CDR3 DNA reads TGTGCCAGCAGCCAAGACGGGTACCCTAATGAAAAACTGTTTTTT. Its protein product is CASSQDGYPNEKLFF.

CDR3 sequence reads: CASSQEGGGRAGFTQYF. CDR3 DNA sequence: TGCGCCAGCAGCCAAGAAGGAGGCGGGAGGGCGGGGTTTACGCAGTATTTT. The chain links TRBV4-1 to TRBJ2-3, with TRBD2 identical over 9 bases. V lost 0 bases and J lost 8; bases outside the gene matches: 12. The CDR3 consists of 17 residues. Germline lookup yields CDR1 MGHRA and CDR2 YSYEKL.